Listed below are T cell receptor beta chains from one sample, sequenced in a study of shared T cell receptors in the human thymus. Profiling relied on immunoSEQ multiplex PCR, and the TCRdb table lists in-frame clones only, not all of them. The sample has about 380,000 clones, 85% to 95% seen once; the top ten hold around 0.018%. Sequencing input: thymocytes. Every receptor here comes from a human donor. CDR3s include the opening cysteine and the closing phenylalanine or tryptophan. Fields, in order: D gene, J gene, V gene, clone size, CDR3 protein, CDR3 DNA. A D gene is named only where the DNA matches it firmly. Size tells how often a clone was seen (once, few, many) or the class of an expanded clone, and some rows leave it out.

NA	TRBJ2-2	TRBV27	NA	CASSEIQGVGTGELFF	TGTGCCAGCAGCGAAATACAGGGAGTTGGCACCGGGGAGCTGTTTTTT
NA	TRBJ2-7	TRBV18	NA	CASSGRVKLGLTYEQYF	TGTGCCAGCTCCGGTCGGGTGAAGCTCGGGCTTACCTACGAGCAGTACTTC
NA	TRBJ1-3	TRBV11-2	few	CASSLDKREGPTSGNTIYF	TGTGCCAGCAGCTTAGATAAGAGGGAGGGACCGACCTCTGGAAACACCATATATTTT
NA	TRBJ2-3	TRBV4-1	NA	CASSQGGDTQYF	TGCGCCAGCAGCCAAGGGGGGGATACGCAGTATTTT
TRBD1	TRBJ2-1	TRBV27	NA	CASSSGQPLLRFF	TGTGCCAGCAGCTCGGGACAGCCCCTACTCCGGTTCTTC
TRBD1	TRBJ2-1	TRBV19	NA	CASSPGFGTGGKHEQFF	TGTGCCAGTAGCCCCGGGTTCGGGACAGGGGGCAAGCATGAGCAGTTCTTC
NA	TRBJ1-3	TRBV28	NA	CASAQTGTGNTIYF	TGTGCCAGCGCACAGACAGGCACAGGAAACACCATATATTTT
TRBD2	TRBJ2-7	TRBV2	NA	CATQTSGLYEQYF	TGTGCCACCCAGACTAGCGGACTCTACGAGCAGTACTTC
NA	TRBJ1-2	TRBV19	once	CASNQGNYGYTF	TGTGCCAGTAACCAGGGGAACTATGGCTACACCTTC
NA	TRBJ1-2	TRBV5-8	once	CASSATVYGYTF	TGTGCCAGCAGCGCGACAGTCTATGGCTACACCTTC
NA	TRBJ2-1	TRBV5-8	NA	CASSRVGGPHNEQFF	TGTGCCAGCAGTCGTGTGGGGGGGCCCCACAATGAGCAGTTCTTC
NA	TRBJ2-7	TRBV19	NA	CASSIRGFSYEQYF	TGTGCCAGTAGTATTCGAGGTTTTTCCTACGAGCAGTACTTC
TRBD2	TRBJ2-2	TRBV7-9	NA	CASSLAAGGPTGELFF	TGTGCCAGCAGCTTAGCAGCGGGAGGGCCCACCGGGGAGCTGTTTTTT